A single sample is the source of the 14 T cell receptor beta chains below, sequenced in a study of CD8 T cells in Susac syndrome. The RNA input was roughly 0.45 to 1 ug, and it was reverse transcribed with random hexamers. A single record per CDR3 protein comes from TCRdb applying MiXCR to the immunoSEQ multiplex PCR reads. The repertoire has fewer than 200,000 distinct CDR3 sequences, roughly 94% of them found once; the top ten carry 0.085% to 0.12%. Sequencing was performed on CD4+ T cells from PBMCs. Every receptor here comes from a human donor in good health.

This sequence joins TRBV6-2 or TRBV6-3 and TRBJ2-1, with D possibly TRBD2 on 6 matching bases. Trimming removed 5 bases from V and 9 bases from J, with 17 bases in between. Per the germline V gene, CDR1 is MNHEY and CDR2 is SVGEGT. The CDR3 runs 14 residues. The CDR3 coding sequence is TGTGCCAGCAGTCCGGGGAAGACTAGAAGTGAGCAGTTCTTC. It is translated as CASSPGKTRSEQFF.

The rearrangement joins TRBV6-2 or TRBV6-3 to TRBJ2-4; 9 bases agree with TRBD2. The junction had 8 bases not matched to a gene; V was cut back by 2 bases and J by 9 bases. Germline values: CDR1 MNHEY, CDR2 SVGEGT. The CDR3 loop spans 15 amino acids. In nucleotides, the CDR3 is TGTGCCAGCAGTTACGCTAGCGGGAAGACACTCATTCAGTACTTC. Translating gives CASSYASGKTLIQYF.

The chain uses TRBV7-2 and TRBJ2-1; D may be TRBD1 (5 bases). Germline CDR1 is SGHTA and CDR2 is FQGNSA. The CDR3 is 15 amino acids. V was cut by 3 bases and J by 0 bases, with 9 bases left in between. The CDR3 spells CASSLTASSYNEQFF. The DNA of the CDR3 is TGTGCCAGCAGCTTGACAGCTAGCTCCTACAATGAGCAGTTCTTC.

The chain recombines TRBV3-1 with TRBJ1-4; D remains unclear. The CDR3 covers 13 residues. CDR1 is LGHDT and CDR2 is YNNKEL in the germline V gene (reference sequence). V was clipped by 1 base and J by 5 bases, with 5 bases between them. In DNA, the CDR3 is TGTGCCAGCAGCCAAGTTAGGAATGAAAAACTGTTTTTT. Its protein product is CASSQVRNEKLFF. The full variable domain, in which reference TRBV3-1 and TRBJ1-4 provide the parts outside the CDR3, is DTAVSQTPKYLVTQMGNDKSIKCEQNLGHDTMYWYKQDSKKFLKIMFSYNNKELIINETVPNRFSPKSPDKAHLNLHINSLELGDSAVYFCASSQVRNEKLFFGSGTQLSVL.

This clonotype was seen a single time. The CDR3 DNA follows: TGCAGTGCCCAGGCGGGACTAGCGGAATACAATGAGCAGTTCTTC. Translating gives CSAQAGLAEYNEQFF. The chain is built from TRBV20-1 and TRBJ2-1; 11 bases line up with TRBD2. V was pared by 6 bases and J by 4 bases, with 8 bases of the junction left unmatched. The germline V gene encodes CDR1 DFQATT and CDR2 SNEGSKA (reference sequence). This CDR3 spans 15 amino acids.

The rearrangement joins TRBV4-2 to TRBJ2-1; D is undetermined. The CDR3 has 15 residues. Germline V CDR1 and CDR2: LGHNA, YNFKEQ. The V end was cut by 1 base, the J end by 5 bases, with 12 bases between. The CDR3 sequence is CASSQVNNVDNEQFF. In DNA, the CDR3 is TGTGCCAGCAGCCAAGTGAACAACGTAGACAATGAGCAGTTCTTC.

This clonotype was observed a handful of times. The V call is TRBV5-4, the J call TRBJ2-5; 9 bases are a match to TRBD1. The germline CDR1 and CDR2 sequences are SGHNT and YYREEE (reference sequence). Germline trimming cut 4 bases from V and 2 bases from J; bases unmatched to any gene: 3. This CDR3 is built from 14 residues. The CDR3 loop is CASSRDRGQETQYF. CDR3 nucleotides: TGTGCCAGCAGCCGCGACAGGGGGCAAGAGACCCAGTACTTC.

The CDR3 DNA reads as TGTGCCAGCATGGGACGGGAGTTACTCCACAATGAGCAGTTCTTC. It translates to CASMGRELLHNEQFF. V usage is TRBV6-4 and J usage is TRBJ2-1; possible D gene TRBD2, 6 bases. Trimming removed 7 bases at V and 5 bases at J, with 18 bases between. The CDR3 sequence is 15 residues long. The germline V gene has CDR1 MRHNA and CDR2 SNTAGT.

With regard to this clonotype: The junction differs from germline at one of its ends, possibly a read error. The chain combines TRBV27 with TRBJ2-1; TRBD1 agrees at 11 bases. The CDR3 totals 13 residues. CDR1 and CDR2 from the germline V gene are MNHEY and SMNVEV (reference sequence). In DNA form, the CDR3 reads TGTGCCAGCAGTCCGGGACAGGGGGTCGGACAGTTGTTC. It yields the protein CASSPGQGVGQLF.

The genes are TRBV20-1 and TRBJ1-5; D may be TRBD1 (6 bases). The CDR3 covers 13 residues. Germline V lookup: CDR1 DFQATT, CDR2 SNEGSKA (reference sequence). Between the trimmed V and J ends, which lost 5 bases and 5 bases, there was a span of 13 bases. In DNA, the CDR3 is TGCAGTGCTTCAGGGGCTCAGCATCAGCCCCAGCATTTT. Protein: CSASGAQHQPQHF.

The genes are TRBV29-1 and TRBJ2-5; D may be TRBD1 or TRBD2 (5 bases each). V was pared by 7 bases and J by 2 bases, with 11 bases between. Germline V gene data show CDR1 as SQVTM and CDR2 as ANQGSEA. This CDR3 spans 12 amino acids. As DNA, the CDR3 is TGCAGCGCGGATGGGGGTCAAGAGACCCAGTACTTC. Residues: CSADGGQETQYF.

The chain carries TRBV15 and TRBJ2-5; no definite D call. Trimming took off 1 base at V and 2 bases at J, with 14 bases between the two ends. Germline assignment: CDR1 LNHNV and CDR2 YYDKDF (reference sequence). The CDR3 totals 16 residues. The CDR3 region is CATSRVARSFQETQYF. The CDR3 bases are TGTGCCACCAGCAGAGTAGCACGATCCTTTCAAGAGACCCAGTACTTC.

The chain has TRBV7-8 and TRBJ1-2; tentatively, D is TRBD1 (5 bases). Looked up from germline, CDR1 is SGHVS and CDR2 is FQNEAQ. This CDR3 region has 14 residues. V dropped 5 bases and J dropped 6 bases, with 16 bases sitting between them. CDR3: CASSPSGGGNGYTF. In nucleotides, the CDR3 is TGTGCCAGCAGCCCCAGTGGGGGAGGGAATGGCTACACCTTC.

This rearrangement joins TRBV30 to TRBJ2-1; possible D gene TRBD2, 5 bases. Germline loops: CDR1 GTSNPN, CDR2 SVGIG (reference sequence). The CDR3 length is 14 residues. V was clipped by 4 bases and J by 5 bases, with 15 bases between them. CDR3 protein: CAWMLNSANNEQFF. CDR3 bases: TGTGCCTGGATGTTGAATAGCGCGAACAATGAGCAGTTCTTC.